This TCR beta chain was sequenced in a study of CD8 T cells in Susac syndrome. V was trimmed by 3 bases and J by 0 bases, leaving 9 bases between them. Germline values: CDR1 SGDLS, CDR2 YYNGEE. This CDR3 has 14 residues. The authors negatively isolated CD8+ and CD4+ T cells and FACS-enriched TEMRA cells. Random hexamers were used to reverse transcribe 0.5 to 1 ug of RNA. TCRdb analysed the immunoSEQ multiplex PCR reads with MiXCR anew, one entry per CDR3 protein. Of some 150,000 distinct CDR3 sequences in the sample, less than 95% were seen once. The chain couples TRBV9 to TRBJ1-2; D remains ambiguous. The TCR sequence derives from a human donor in good health. Input material: CD4+ T cells from PBMCs. The CDR3 is CASSARNTNYGYTF. The CDR3, as DNA: TGTGCCAGCAGCGCCCGGAACACTAACTATGGCTACACCTTC.